The next 21 T cell receptor beta chains were all read from a single sample in a study of cytomegalovirus exposure and HLA in healthy donors. Primers for the PCR totalled 60 Vbeta and 13 Jbeta. Generated by immunoSEQ multiplex PCR, the TCRdb table keeps only in-frame clones and is missing some. The sample carries some 79,000 clones, about 60% recorded once. The sample consisted of PBMCs. Receptors were obtained from a woman in her 40s in good health and CMV-seropositive.

The chain employs TRBV28 and TRBJ1-2, with TRBD1 matching over 8 bases. Germline CDR1 is MDHEN and CDR2 is SYDVKM. The CDR3 totals 13 residues. The V and J ends lost 3 bases and 8 bases, in that order; junction bases with no gene match: 5. DNA of the CDR3: TGTGCCAGCAGTTTCGGACAGGGACTGGGCTACACCTTC. Translating it yields CASSFGQGLGYTF.

This sequence joins TRBV4-3 and TRBJ1-1; D call uncertain. The V end lost 2 bases, the J end lost 4 bases, and 14 bases lay between the germline ends. From germline, CDR1 is LGHNA and CDR2 YSLEER. This CDR3 is built from 15 residues. CDR3 DNA sequence: TGCGCCAGCAGCCAAAATTTCGATTCTAGCACTGAAGCTTTCTTT. This codes for CASSQNFDSSTEAFF.

The chain joins TRBV19 to TRBJ1-2; no firm D call. The ends were cut back, 1 base at V and 4 bases at J, with 10 bases in the middle. The CDR3 sequence is 14 residues long. Germline CDR1 is LNHDA and CDR2 is SQIVND (reference sequence). This CDR3 reads CASSIALRGYGYTF. CDR3 DNA: TGTGCCAGTAGTATAGCCCTACGAGGCTATGGCTACACCTTC.

V gene TRBV6-5 combines with J gene TRBJ2-5, with 13 bases identical to TRBD2. Germline-derived CDR1 and CDR2 are MNHEY and SVGAGI. The CDR3 totals 15 residues. Losses at the gene ends were 5 bases for V and 5 bases for J; bases not matched to a gene: 5. The CDR3 sequence is CASSQGLAGSETQYF. CDR3 sequence (DNA): TGTGCCAGCAGTCAGGGACTAGCGGGATCGGAGACCCAGTACTTC.

V usage is TRBV29-1 and J usage is TRBJ2-7; D gene uncertain. Germline CDR1 is SQVTM and CDR2 is ANQGSEA. The CDR3 is 13 residues long. V was pared by 0 bases and J by 2 bases, with 8 bases between. CDR3 bases: TGCAGCGTTGAAGATTTACAGACCTACGAGCAGTACTTC. Its protein product is CSVEDLQTYEQYF.

This chain links TRBV30 with TRBJ2-2, with TRBD1 as a possible D gene (5 bases). The CDR3 spans 16 residues. Germline assignment: CDR1 GTSNPN and CDR2 SVGIG (reference sequence). V lost 5 bases, J lost 8 bases, and 24 bases lay in between. CDR3: CAWAGPRTFFGGELFF. CDR3 nucleotide sequence: TGTGCCTGGGCAGGACCGAGGACATTCTTCGGTGGGGAGCTGTTTTTT.

The chain carries TRBV2 and TRBJ2-5; 8 nucleotides agree with TRBD1. The DNA end lines up better with TRBJ2-7; the J call may be wrong. This CDR3 contains 14 residues. Germline values: CDR1 SNHLY, CDR2 FYNNEI. The CDR3 is CASRELQGVDEQYF. The CDR3 DNA reads as TGTGCCAGCAGGGAACTACAGGGGGTGGACGAGCAGTACTTC.

The chain is built from TRBV4-2 and TRBJ2-5; D gene unclear. Germline V CDR1 and CDR2: LGHNA, YNFKEQ. V was cut by 0 bases and J by 5 bases, with 7 bases left in between. There are 13 residues in the CDR3. CDR3 sequence (DNA): TGTGCCAGCAGCCAAGATCTTCGGGAGACCCAGTACTTC. Translation gives CASSQDLRETQYF.

The V call is TRBV2, the J call TRBJ2-7; 8 bases line up with TRBD1. V lost 6 bases, J lost 5 bases, and 3 bases stayed unmatched. The CDR3 is made up of 12 amino acids. Germline lookup yields CDR1 SNHLY and CDR2 FYNNEI. The CDR3 DNA sequence: TGTGCCAGCAGAAAACAGGGGGACGAGCAGTACTTC. Translation gives CASRKQGDEQYF.

This CDR3 reads CASSLELGGFNNEQFF. The CDR3, as DNA: TGCGCCAGCAGCTTGGAGCTCGGGGGGTTCAACAATGAGCAGTTCTTC. The chain couples TRBV5-1 to TRBJ2-1; 7 bases are a match to TRBD2. Trimming at V came to 0 bases and at J to 5 bases, leaving 8 bases not matched to a gene. The CDR3 is made up of 16 amino acids. The V gene's germline CDR1 is SGHRS and CDR2 YFSETQ.

The chain joins TRBV19 to TRBJ2-6, with D possibly matching TRBD2 (6 bases). The CDR3 runs 16 residues. V lost 4 bases, J lost 0 bases, and 10 bases lay in between. Per the germline V gene, CDR1 is LNHDA and CDR2 is SQIVND (reference sequence). The CDR3 DNA reads TGTGCCAGTAGTAGGGGGGAGAACTCTGGGGCCAACGTCCTGACTTTC. It translates to CASSRGENSGANVLTF.

The V call is TRBV4-1, the J call TRBJ1-5; 10 bases align to TRBD1. This CDR3 is built from 17 residues. Germline V gene data show CDR1 as MGHRA and CDR2 as YSYEKL. V dropped 0 bases and J dropped 7; count of bases not matched to a gene: 9. The CDR3 sequence: CASSQDQTGGVGQPQHF. The CDR3 nucleotides read TGCGCCAGCAGCCAAGATCAGACAGGGGGCGTCGGACAGCCCCAGCATTTT.

This clone was seen a few times. This rearrangement joins TRBV5-1 to TRBJ1-5; D might be TRBD1 (5 bases). Germline V CDR1 and CDR2: SGHRS, YFSETQ. There are 17 residues in the CDR3. V lost 3 bases to trimming and J lost 5 bases, with 21 bases between them. The CDR3 spells CASSSLPTGTGDQPQHF. The DNA for the CDR3 is TGCGCCAGCAGCTCCTTACCAACTGGGACGGGGGATCAGCCCCAGCATTTT.

The V and J genes are TRBV28 and TRBJ1-2; the D is unclear. The germline CDR1 and CDR2 sequences are MDHEN and SYDVKM. The V and J ends lost 5 bases and 4 bases respectively, with 14 bases between them. The CDR3 covers 14 residues. CDR3 protein: CASSTTPALYGYTF. The CDR3 nucleotides read TGTGCCAGCAGTACTACCCCCGCCCTCTATGGCTACACCTTC.

This CDR3 reads CASSFGSDGYNEQFF. Here the CDR3 DNA reads TGTGCCAGCAGCTTCGGGAGCGACGGATACAATGAGCAGTTCTTC. The rearrangement uses TRBV7-2 and TRBJ2-1; D might be TRBD2 (6 bases). This CDR3 region has 15 residues. Germline CDR1 is SGHTA and CDR2 is FQGNSA. V lost 3 bases, J lost 4 bases, and 13 bases lay in between. Combining the CDR3 with reference TRBV7-2 and TRBJ2-1 gives the whole variable domain GAGVSQSPSNKVTEKGKDVELRCDPISGHTALYWYRQSLGQGLEFLIYFQGNSAPDKSGLPSDRFSAERTGGSVSTLTIQRTQQEDSAVYLCASSFGSDGYNEQFFGPGTRLTVL.

J is TRBJ1-5 and V is TRBV2; no firm D call. Germline V gene sequence: CDR1 SNHLY, CDR2 FYNNEI. This CDR3 is built from 14 residues. V lost 9 bases, J lost 0 bases, and 12 bases lay in between. In DNA form, the CDR3 reads TGTGCCAGTGGTGGCATTGATAGCAATCAGCCCCAGCATTTT. Amino acid sequence: CASGGIDSNQPQHF.

The chain links TRBV7-9 to TRBJ1-1, with D possibly matching TRBD1 (6 bases). Germline lookup yields CDR1 SEHNR and CDR2 FQNEAQ (reference sequence). The CDR3 extends over 18 amino acids. Trimming pared 1 base from V and 0 bases from J, leaving 18 bases between. CDR3 DNA sequence: TGTGCCAGCAGCTTAGTGCCGAGTTGGGGGCTCATGAACACTGAAGCTTTCTTT. Translation: CASSLVPSWGLMNTEAFF.

The chain has TRBV7-2 and TRBJ2-5; 7 nucleotides agree with TRBD2. V shed 2 bases, J shed 5 bases, and the junction held 5 bases outside the gene matches. The CDR3 has 14 amino acids. The germline V gene has CDR1 SGHTA and CDR2 FQGNSA. CDR3 residues: CASSLFLGGETQYF. The CDR3 region has the DNA TGTGCCAGCAGCTTATTTCTCGGGGGGGAGACCCAGTACTTC.

The gene calls are TRBV27 and TRBJ2-5; TRBD1 matches at 7 bases. Germline CDR1 and CDR2: MNHEY and SMNVEV (reference sequence). Trimming removed 4 bases from V and 5 bases from J; junction bases left unmatched: 10. The CDR3 covers 15 residues. DNA for the CDR3: TGTGCCAGCAGTTGGACCGGAACAGGGGTGGAGACCCAGTACTTC. Protein sequence: CASSWTGTGVETQYF.

The chain couples TRBV9 to TRBJ2-3; 7 nucleotides line up with TRBD2. CDR1 and CDR2 from the germline V gene are SGDLS and YYNGEE. This CDR3 is 13 amino acids long. V lost 4 bases and J lost 4; bases outside the gene matches: 3. CDR3 in amino acids: CASSILAADTQYF. The CDR3 nucleotides read TGTGCCAGCAGCATTCTAGCGGCAGATACGCAGTATTTT.

The rearrangement uses TRBV5-1 and TRBJ1-1; D is unclear. V was clipped by 0 bases and J by 0 bases, with 3 bases between them. The CDR3 length is 13 residues. The germline CDR1 and CDR2 sequences are SGHRS and YFSETQ. The CDR3 DNA sequence: TGCGCCAGCAGCTTGGCCTTGAACACTGAAGCTTTCTTT. Residues: CASSLALNTEAFF.